The rows below give T cell receptor beta chains drawn from one sample of a study of blood T cell repertoires in COVID-19. The data were produced by immunoSEQ multiplex PCR, yet TCRdb's version contains in-frame clones alone and is incomplete. The sample lists roughly 72,000 clones, 70% to 80% occurring once. Sequencing was performed on peripheral blood. The receptors were gathered from a woman older than 75 with active or convalescent COVID-19. Both conserved end residues are trimmed from each CDR3. Clone size is stated in some rows and not others, as once, few, many or a class when expanded.

TRBV10-3	-	TRBJ2-2	AISKTGGAGGKTGELF
TRBV5-4	-	TRBJ2-5	ASSTSLGGGGTETQY
TRBV6-6	-	TRBJ2-7	ATWDFSSSYEQY
TRBV7-2	-	TRBJ1-4	ASSPYSTGIREKLF
TRBV10-3	-	TRBJ2-3	AIRDGTSVTDTQY
TRBV19	-	TRBJ2-3	ASTPRGASTDTQY
TRBV5-6	-	TRBJ1-1	ASSFGAVRLYTEAF
TRBV7-9	-	TRBJ1-5	ASSLAETGRWQPQH
TRBV7-9	-	TRBJ2-3	ASSPLDRVTDTQY
TRBV6-6	-	TRBJ2-1	ASTEAGGPYEQF
TRBV6-5	-	TRBJ2-1	ASSSPGLAISGEF
TRBV3-1/TRBV3-2	once	TRBJ1-1	ASSQGQTLNTEAF
TRBV10-3	-	TRBJ1-6	AITPSSSNSPLH
TRBV6-2/TRBV6-3	-	TRBJ1-1	ASSWTGSWAEAF
TRBV10-1	-	TRBJ2-5	ASSDTRLVRAGQETQY
TRBV7-9	once	TRBJ2-3	ASSSPADTQY
TRBV6-5	-	TRBJ1-5	ASSNDRSRQPQH
TRBV4-3	few	TRBJ2-2	ASSRTMGANTGELF
TRBV28	few	TRBJ1-2	ASRTGPRQNYGYT
TRBV10-3	-	TRBJ2-3	AISDAGQAFTDTQY
TRBV9	-	TRBJ2-1	ASSVLAGGNNEQF
TRBV2	few	TRBJ1-2	ASSINRGTGYT
TRBV11-2	-	TRBJ2-1	ASSHPRGVSYNEQF
TRBV27	once	TRBJ2-7	ASSYRAGATYFSYEQY
TRBV9	-	TRBJ1-2	ASSAIGGQGAYGYT
TRBV5-1	-	TRBJ1-4	ASRRQGGDEKLF
TRBV20-1	-	TRBJ1-4	SASSPRGSEKLF
TRBV7-2	once	TRBJ2-1	ASSPGGSSYNEQF
TRBV2	-	TRBJ1-5	ASSPDRGNQPQH
TRBV5-1	once	TRBJ1-3	ASSLGGGTGNTIY
TRBV11-2	-	TRBJ1-1	ASSFRSERLTEAF
TRBV6-1	-	TRBJ1-2	ASSETGGTNYGYT
TRBV11-3	-	TRBJ2-3	ASSLGDRDTQY
TRBV29-1	-	TRBJ1-2	SVEAGGGYT
TRBV18	few	TRBJ2-1	ASSSGQPSYNEQF
TRBV7-2	once	TRBJ2-5	ASSRRSGTSGRNSETQY
TRBV4-3	-	TRBJ1-3	ASSQGPSGNTIY
TRBV7-3	-	TRBJ2-1	ASSLIGRDEQF
TRBV5-1	-	TRBJ2-1	ASSSLAGGRSNEQF
TRBV28	-	TRBJ2-7	ASSSLPGLVRVEQY
TRBV18	-	TRBJ2-5	ASSAGQAETQY
TRBV13	-	TRBJ1-5	ASSSGTGGWQPQH
TRBV28	-	TRBJ2-5	ASRATGSGRRETQY
TRBV11-2	-	TRBJ1-5	ASSDGQGGNQPQH
TRBV3-1/TRBV3-2	once	TRBJ1-2	AGPDVRQGARSYGYT
TRBV29-1	-	TRBJ2-7	SVEEGGSYEQY
TRBV7-2	-	TRBJ1-1	ASSSETATEAF
TRBV9	-	TRBJ1-2	ASTRRVNYGYT
TRBV6-5	-	TRBJ1-6	ASSYRTGVLNSPLH
TRBV27	-	TRBJ2-7	ASSLLMDSYEQY
TRBV5-6	-	TRBJ1-1	ASSFGTAEAF
TRBV6-1	-	TRBJ1-5	ASSEGGNRVNQPQH
TRBV27	-	TRBJ2-7	AARQGSAYEQY
TRBV7-8	-	TRBJ1-5	ASSEGTGKFAQPQH
TRBV7-9	-	TRBJ2-1	ASSLGRGRNEQF
TRBV28	-	TRBJ2-7	ASSLSPGTGYDEQY
TRBV12-3/TRBV12-4	-	TRBJ2-5	ASRLTGRETQY
TRBV7-2	-	TRBJ1-1	ASSLVRNQAF
TRBV5-6	-	TRBJ1-5	ASSVRGEPQH